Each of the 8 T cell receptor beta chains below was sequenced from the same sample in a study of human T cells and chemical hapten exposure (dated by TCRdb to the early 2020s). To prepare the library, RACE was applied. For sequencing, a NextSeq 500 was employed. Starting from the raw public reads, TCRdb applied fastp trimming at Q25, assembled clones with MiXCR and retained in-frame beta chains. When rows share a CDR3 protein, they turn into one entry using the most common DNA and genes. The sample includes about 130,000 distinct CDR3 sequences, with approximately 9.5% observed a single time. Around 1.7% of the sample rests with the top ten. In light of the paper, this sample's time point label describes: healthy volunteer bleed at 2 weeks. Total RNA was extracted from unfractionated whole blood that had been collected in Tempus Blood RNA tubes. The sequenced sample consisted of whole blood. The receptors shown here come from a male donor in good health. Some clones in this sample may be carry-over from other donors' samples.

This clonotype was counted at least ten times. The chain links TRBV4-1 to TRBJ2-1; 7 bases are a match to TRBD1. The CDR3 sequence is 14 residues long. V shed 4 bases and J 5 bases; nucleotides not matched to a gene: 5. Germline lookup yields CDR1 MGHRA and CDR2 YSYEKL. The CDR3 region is CASSPGQNDNEQFF. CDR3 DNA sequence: TGCGCCAGCAGCCCGGGACAGAACGACAATGAGCAGTTCTTC.

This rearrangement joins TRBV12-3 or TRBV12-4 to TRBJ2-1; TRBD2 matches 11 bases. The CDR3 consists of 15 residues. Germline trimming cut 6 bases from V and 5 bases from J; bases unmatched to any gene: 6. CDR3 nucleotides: TGTGCCAGCAGACCCGGGACTAGCGGTCACAATGAGCAGTTCTTC. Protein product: CASRPGTSGHNEQFF.

The CDR3 DNA reads TGTGCCAGCCACGACACAGATACGCAGTATTTT. This codes for CASHDTDTQYF. This sequence joins TRBV27 and TRBJ2-3, with D hard to call. Germline values: CDR1 MNHEY, CDR2 SMNVEV (reference sequence). The CDR3 totals 11 residues. V lost 8 bases and J 2 bases, leaving 5 bases between the germline ends.

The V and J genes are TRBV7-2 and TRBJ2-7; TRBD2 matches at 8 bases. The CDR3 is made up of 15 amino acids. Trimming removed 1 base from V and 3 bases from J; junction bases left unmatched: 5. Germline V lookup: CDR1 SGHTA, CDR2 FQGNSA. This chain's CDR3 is CASSLGGTSRYEQYF. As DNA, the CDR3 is TGTGCCAGCAGCTTAGGGGGGACTAGTCGCTACGAGCAGTACTTC. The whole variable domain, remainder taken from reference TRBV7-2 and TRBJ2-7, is GAGVSQSPSNKVTEKGKDVELRCDPISGHTALYWYRQSLGQGLEFLIYFQGNSAPDKSGLPSDRFSAERTGGSVSTLTIQRTQQEDSAVYLCASSLGGTSRYEQYFGPGTRLTVT.

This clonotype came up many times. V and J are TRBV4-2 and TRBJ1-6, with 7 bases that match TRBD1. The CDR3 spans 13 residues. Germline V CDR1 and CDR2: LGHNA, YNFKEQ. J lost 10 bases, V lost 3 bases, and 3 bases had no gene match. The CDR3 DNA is TGTGCCAGCAGCCACGACAGGGTCTCACCCCTCCACTTT. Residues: CASSHDRVSPLHF.

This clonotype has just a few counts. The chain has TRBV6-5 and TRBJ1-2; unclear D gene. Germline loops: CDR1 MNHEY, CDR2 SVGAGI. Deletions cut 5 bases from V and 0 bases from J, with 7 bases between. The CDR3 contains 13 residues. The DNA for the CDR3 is TGTGCCAGCAGTATTTCCGCTAACTATGGCTACACCTTC. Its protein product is CASSISANYGYTF.

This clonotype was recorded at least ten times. For the CDR3, the DNA is TGCAGTGCTTACAGGATTAACTATGGCTACACCTTC. Translated, it gives CSAYRINYGYTF. This sequence joins TRBV20-1 and TRBJ1-2, with D perhaps matching TRBD1 (5 bases). The germline CDR1 and CDR2 sequences are DFQATT and SNEGSKA (reference sequence). V dropped 5 bases and J dropped 1 base, with 8 bases sitting between them. The CDR3 covers 12 residues.

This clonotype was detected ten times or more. The CDR3 DNA follows: TGCAGCGTTGATCCTAGCGGGGGGCCTAGCACAGATACGCAGTATTTT. Its protein product is CSVDPSGGPSTDTQYF. This sequence joins TRBV29-1 and TRBJ2-3, with 11 bases that match TRBD2. CDR1 is SQVTM, CDR2 ANQGSEA, per germline. V lost 3 bases, J lost 0 bases, and 5 bases stayed unmatched. The CDR3 is 16 residues long.